This is a list of T cell receptor beta chains from one sample in a study of blood T cell repertoires in COVID-19. Repertoires were generated with immunoSEQ multiplex PCR, while TCRdb's copy carries only in-frame clones and drops some. Of about 210,000 clones in the sample, less than 90% are singletons; the top ten hold roughly 1.7%. Sequencing was done on a sample of peripheral blood. These receptors all come from a man between 65 and 79 years old with acute or convalescent COVID-19. Both conserved end residues are part of each CDR3. D genes are given only for firm matches. Size values are once, few and many counts, or a class for expanded clones, and some rows have none.

d_call j_call clone_size v_call cdr3_nt cdr3_aa
- TRBJ2-1 - TRBV28 TGTGCCAGCAGTTTAGAACTCTACAATGAGCAGTTCTTC CASSLELYNEQFF
TRBD1 TRBJ2-5 - TRBV5-1 TGCGCCAGCTCTCGAACAGGGGGGCAAGAGACCCAGTACTTC CASSRTGGQETQYF
TRBD2 TRBJ2-2 - TRBV7-2 TGTGCCAGCAGCTTAGTAGCGAGAATAGCGGGAGCCAGCGGGGAGCTGTTTTTT CASSLVARIAGASGELFF
- TRBJ2-7 - TRBV5-1 TGCGCCAGCAGGAGAAGCTACGAGCAGTACTTC CASRRSYEQYF
- TRBJ2-5 - TRBV28 TGTGCCAGCAGTACCCCCAACCCGAGGTCGGACCAGTACTTC CASSTPNPRSDQYF
- TRBJ1-1 - TRBV11-2 TGTGCCAGCAGCTTAGGCGGGGGGACGAACACTGAAGCTTTCTTT CASSLGGGTNTEAFF
TRBD2 TRBJ2-1 - TRBV5-1 TGCGCCAGCAGCTTGGGAGGGGGAGCAGCGGGAGATGAGCAGTTCTTC CASSLGGGAAGDEQFF
TRBD1 TRBJ2-2 - TRBV6-1 TGTGCCAGCAGTGAAGGGCGGACAGGGGTCGGGGAGCTGTTTTTT CASSEGRTGVGELFF
TRBD1 TRBJ1-2 - TRBV28 TGTGCCAGCAGTTTCCGGGACAGGGGCTATGGCTACACCTTC CASSFRDRGYGYTF
- TRBJ1-6 - TRBV28 TGTGCCAGCAGCCCGCCCATGGGCCATTCACCCCTCCACTTT CASSPPMGHSPLHF
TRBD1 TRBJ1-2 - TRBV10-3 TGTGCCATCAGTCAGCCGGGACAGGGTAACTATGGCTACACCTTC CAISQPGQGNYGYTF
TRBD1 TRBJ2-7 - TRBV4-2 TGTGCCAGCAGCCGCGGGACAGGGAGTGCCTACGAGCAGTACTTC CASSRGTGSAYEQYF
- TRBJ1-1 few TRBV12-3/TRBV12-4 TGTGCCAGCAGTGATGGACTGGTAACTGAAGCTTTCTTT CASSDGLVTEAFF
- TRBJ1-1 - TRBV11-2 TGTGCCAGCAGCACGCAGGGTATTAACACTGAAGCTTTCTTT CASSTQGINTEAFF
TRBD1 TRBJ1-1 - TRBV5-1 TGCGCCAGCAGCCCAAGGACAGGGGCGAACACTGAAGCTTTCTTT CASSPRTGANTEAFF
TRBD1 TRBJ1-2 - TRBV29-1 TGCAGCGTTGTGACCGGGACAGGGGGCTATGGCTACACCTTC CSVVTGTGGYGYTF